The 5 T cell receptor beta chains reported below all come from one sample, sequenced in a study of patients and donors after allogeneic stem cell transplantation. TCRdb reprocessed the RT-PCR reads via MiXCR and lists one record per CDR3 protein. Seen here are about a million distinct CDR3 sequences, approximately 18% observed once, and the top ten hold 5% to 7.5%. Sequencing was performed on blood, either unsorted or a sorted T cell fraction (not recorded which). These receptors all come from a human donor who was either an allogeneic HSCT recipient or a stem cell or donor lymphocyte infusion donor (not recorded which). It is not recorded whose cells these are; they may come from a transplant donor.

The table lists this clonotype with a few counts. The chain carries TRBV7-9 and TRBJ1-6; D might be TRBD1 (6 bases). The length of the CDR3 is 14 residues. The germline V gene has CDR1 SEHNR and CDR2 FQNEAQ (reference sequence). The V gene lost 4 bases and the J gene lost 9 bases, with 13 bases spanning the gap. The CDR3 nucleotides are TGTGCCAGCAGCTCGGCAGGGGCGCCTTCACCCCTCCACTTT. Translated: CASSSAGAPSPLHF.

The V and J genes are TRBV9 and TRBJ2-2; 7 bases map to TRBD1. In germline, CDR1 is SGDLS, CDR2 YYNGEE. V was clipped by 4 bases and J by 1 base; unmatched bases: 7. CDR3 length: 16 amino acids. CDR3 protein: CASSTRGRENTGELFF. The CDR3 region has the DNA TGTGCCAGCAGCACAAGGGGGCGAGAGAACACCGGGGAGCTGTTTTTT.

CDR3 in amino acids: CASSSGTSGGITDTQYF. CDR3 DNA: TGTGCCAGCAGCTCCGGGACTAGCGGGGGGATCACAGATACGCAGTATTTT. The V call is TRBV9, the J call TRBJ2-3, with TRBD2 identical over 15 bases. Germline CDR1 SGDLS, CDR2 YYNGEE. CDR3 length equals 17 residues. Trimming cost V 4 bases and J 2 bases; bases outside gene matches: 5.

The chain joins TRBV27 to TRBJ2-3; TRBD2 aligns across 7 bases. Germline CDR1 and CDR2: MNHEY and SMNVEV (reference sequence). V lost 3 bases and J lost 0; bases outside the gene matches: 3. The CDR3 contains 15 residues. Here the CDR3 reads CASSFRDYSTDTQYF. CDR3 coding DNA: TGTGCCAGCAGTTTCCGGGACTATAGCACAGATACGCAGTATTTT.

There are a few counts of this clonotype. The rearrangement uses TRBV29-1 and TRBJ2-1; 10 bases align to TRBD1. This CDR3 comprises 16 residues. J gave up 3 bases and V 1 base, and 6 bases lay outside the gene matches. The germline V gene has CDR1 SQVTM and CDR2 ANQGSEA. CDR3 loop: CSVEGWTGGFYNEQFF. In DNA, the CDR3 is TGCAGCGTTGAAGGATGGACAGGGGGTTTCTACAATGAGCAGTTCTTC.